The 2 T cell receptor beta chains listed next were all sequenced from one sample in a study of T cell changes during pregnancy in multiple sclerosis. Libraries were prepared by immunoSEQ multiplex PCR; TCRdb keeps only in-frame clonotypes and omits some of them. The sample includes 33,000 or so clones, 89% of them seen just once. This specimen consisted of CD8+ T cells from peripheral blood mononuclear cells, obtained in the second trimester of pregnancy. The receptors stem from a female donor with multiple sclerosis, enrolled in a pregnancy study.

The rearrangement uses TRBV18 and TRBJ1-1; 8 nucleotides line up with TRBD1. The CDR3 runs to 15 residues. The trim removed 3 bases at V and 0 bases at J, leaving 3 bases unmatched. Per the germline V gene, CDR1 is KGHSH and CDR2 is LQKENI. The CDR3 bases are TGTGCCAGCTCACCCTGGGACAGGATGAACACTGAAGCTTTCTTT. Translated, it gives CASSPWDRMNTEAFF.

V and J are TRBV5-6 and TRBJ1-1; D not resolved. Germline assignment: CDR1 SGHDT and CDR2 YYEEEE. The CDR3 extends over 13 amino acids. The V end was cut by 0 bases, the J end by 1 base, with 4 bases between. CDR3 sequence reads: CASSLAENTEAFF. CDR3 DNA: TGTGCCAGCAGCTTGGCAGAGAACACTGAAGCTTTCTTT.